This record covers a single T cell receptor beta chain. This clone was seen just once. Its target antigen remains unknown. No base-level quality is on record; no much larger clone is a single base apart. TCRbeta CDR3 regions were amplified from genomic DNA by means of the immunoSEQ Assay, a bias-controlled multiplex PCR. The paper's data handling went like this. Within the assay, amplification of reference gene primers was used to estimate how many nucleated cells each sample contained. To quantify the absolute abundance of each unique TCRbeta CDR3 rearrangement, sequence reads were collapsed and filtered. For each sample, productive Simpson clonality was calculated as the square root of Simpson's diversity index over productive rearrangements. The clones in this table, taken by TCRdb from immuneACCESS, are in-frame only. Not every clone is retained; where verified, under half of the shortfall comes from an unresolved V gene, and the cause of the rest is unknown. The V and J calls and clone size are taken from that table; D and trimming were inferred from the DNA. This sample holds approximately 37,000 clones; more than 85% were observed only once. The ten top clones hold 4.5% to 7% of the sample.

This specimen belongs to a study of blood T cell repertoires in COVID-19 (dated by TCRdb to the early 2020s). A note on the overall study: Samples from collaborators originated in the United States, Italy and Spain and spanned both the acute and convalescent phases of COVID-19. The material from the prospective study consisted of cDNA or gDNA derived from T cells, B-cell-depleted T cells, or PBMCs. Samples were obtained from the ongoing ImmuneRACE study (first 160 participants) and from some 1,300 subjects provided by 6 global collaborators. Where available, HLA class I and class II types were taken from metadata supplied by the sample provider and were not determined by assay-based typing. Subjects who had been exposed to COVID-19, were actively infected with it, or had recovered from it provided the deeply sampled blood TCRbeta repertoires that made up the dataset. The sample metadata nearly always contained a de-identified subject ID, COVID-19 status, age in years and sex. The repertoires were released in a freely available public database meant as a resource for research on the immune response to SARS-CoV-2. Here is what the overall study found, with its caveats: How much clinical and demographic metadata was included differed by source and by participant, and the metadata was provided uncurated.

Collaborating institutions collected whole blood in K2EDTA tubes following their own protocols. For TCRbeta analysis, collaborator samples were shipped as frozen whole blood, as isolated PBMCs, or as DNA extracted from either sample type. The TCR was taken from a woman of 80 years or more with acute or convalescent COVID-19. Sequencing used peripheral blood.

CDR3 sequence: CASSLSGGAPSTDTQYF. The sequenced DNA is TGCGCCAGCAGCTTAAGCGGGGGGGCCCCTAGCACAGATACGCAGTATTTT. The chain was built from TRBV5-1 and TRBJ2-3, and TRBD2 aligns with 10 junction nucleotides. The CDR3 has 17 amino acids, counting the end cysteine and phenylalanine. The entry retains the CDR3 DNA only, 51 bases that are in frame from base 1. V ends up 2 bases short and J 0 bases short, with an unmatched junction base count of 6. Sequences SGHRS (CDR1) and YFSETQ (CDR2) are obtained from the germline V gene.